The clone carrying this T cell receptor beta chain was picked up a small number of times. Its antigen remains unidentified. This sample was included in a study of blood T cells in healthy people across ages. Study at large: Per two T cells, template switching captured roughly one barcoded beta molecule.

Study-wide results and limits: The authors considered diversity estimates from one million T cells to be underestimates.

The junction had 3 bases not matched to a gene; V was cut back by 3 bases and J by 2 bases. Germline-derived CDR1 and CDR2 are SQVTM and ANQGSEA. The CDR3 consists of 13 residues. It was with a sample-barcoded 5' primer and a J-beta primer mix that a second PCR of roughly 7 to 12 cycles was run. Every molecule of cDNA carried a tag from a template-switch adaptor with 12 random nucleotides. Sequencing yielded, for each sample, at least 3 million paired-end reads carrying CDR3. One entry per CDR3 protein results from TCRdb running MiXCR on the 5' RACE reads. The repertoire has over 1.5 million distinct CDR3 sequences, around 50% of them found once; the top ten carry more than 2%.

Sequences were obtained from blood. The clonotype comes from a woman aged 40 to 50 in good health. The V gene is TRBV29-1, the J gene TRBJ2-5; 7 bases agree with TRBD1. In DNA, the CDR3 is TGCAGCGTTGATGGACAGGTGCAAGAGACCCAGTACTTC. Its translation: CSVDGQVQETQYF.